A selection of T cell receptor beta chains follows, all from one sample in a study of a mutant IDH1 vaccine in newly diagnosed glioma. Sequencing used immunoSEQ multiplex PCR; TCRdb keeps in-frame clones, though not all of them. Of about 33,000 clones in the sample, 80% to 90% were seen once. Sequenced material: PBMCs, taken from a glioma patient treated with radiotherapy, temozolomide or both. These receptors originate from a woman aged 40 to 49 with glioma. Both conserved end residues are trimmed from each CDR3. The order of the fields is J gene, V gene, clone size, CDR3 protein. Rows give clone size only sometimes, using once, few, many, or a class for an expanded clone.

J gene: TRBJ2-3
V gene: TRBV6-1
clone size: -
CDR3 protein: ASSEWTPSTDTQY

J gene: TRBJ2-5
V gene: TRBV29-1
clone size: -
CDR3 protein: SVGGPRVETQY

J gene: TRBJ2-3
V gene: TRBV4-1
clone size: once
CDR3 protein: ASSQGRGSTDTQY

J gene: TRBJ1-1
V gene: TRBV12-5
clone size: -
CDR3 protein: ASGLVVAGKENTEAF

J gene: TRBJ1-2
V gene: TRBV5-5
clone size: -
CDR3 protein: ASSSIAGDYGYT

J gene: TRBJ2-2
V gene: TRBV6-1
clone size: few
CDR3 protein: ASSADGGDPGELF

J gene: TRBJ1-1
V gene: TRBV21-1
clone size: -
CDR3 protein: ARLPRVSRRAF

J gene: TRBJ1-1
V gene: TRBV25-1
clone size: once
CDR3 protein: ASSDNPGQPNTEAF

J gene: TRBJ2-3
V gene: TRBV9
clone size: -
CDR3 protein: ASSVRTGTSGTASTDTQY

J gene: TRBJ1-5
V gene: TRBV2
clone size: -
CDR3 protein: ASSPRQGGQPQH

J gene: TRBJ2-7
V gene: TRBV27
clone size: -
CDR3 protein: ASSYAHSGEQY

J gene: TRBJ1-5
V gene: TRBV4-1
clone size: -
CDR3 protein: ASSQVAQVITSNQPQH

J gene: TRBJ2-2
V gene: TRBV29-1
clone size: -
CDR3 protein: SGGLAEAGELF

J gene: TRBJ1-1
V gene: TRBV9
clone size: few
CDR3 protein: ASSPQGGAEAF

J gene: TRBJ2-7
V gene: TRBV14
clone size: -
CDR3 protein: ASSPQAYLSYEQY

J gene: TRBJ2-1
V gene: TRBV1
clone size: -
CDR3 protein: TSSQESLASGNEQF

J gene: TRBJ2-5
V gene: TRBV6-6
clone size: -
CDR3 protein: ASSYVAGQGTQY